The 28 T cell receptor beta chains presented below share a single source sample, sequenced in a study of T cell responses to AZD1222 COVID-19 vaccine. Method: immunoSEQ multiplex PCR; TCRdb's copy keeps in-frame clones and lacks some. The sample contains roughly 160,000 clones, about 90% of which appear only once. The starting material was peripheral blood, obtained on day 0 of MenACWY control vaccination. These receptors came from an adult in good health.

This chain joins TRBV7-9 and TRBJ1-1; D unclear. Trimming shortened V by 5 bases and J by 3 bases, and 10 bases separated the two germline ends. The germline CDR1 and CDR2 sequences are SEHNR and FQNEAQ (reference sequence). The CDR3 consists of 13 residues. This CDR3 is CASSPRLDTEAFF. DNA for the CDR3: TGTGCCAGCAGCCCCAGGTTGGACACTGAAGCTTTCTTT.

A single count supports this clone. This sequence joins TRBV10-2 and TRBJ1-2; 9 positions match TRBD1. Germline V gene sequence: CDR1 WSHSY, CDR2 SAAADI. The ends lost 6 bases at V and 3 bases at J; junction bases unmatched: 5. The CDR3 runs 14 residues. The CDR3 loop reads CASRAGTGHYGYTF. In DNA form, the CDR3 reads TGCGCCAGCAGAGCCGGGACAGGGCACTATGGCTACACCTTC.

This clone was recorded a few times. The CDR3 sequence is CASNGQGINEKLFF. CDR3 nucleotide sequence: TGTGCCAGCAATGGACAGGGGATTAATGAAAAACTGTTTTTT. The V and J genes are TRBV2 and TRBJ1-4, with 9 nucleotides matching TRBD1. CDR1 SNHLY and CDR2 FYNNEI come from the germline V gene. The V segment lost 7 bases and the J segment 4 bases; nucleotides outside the gene matches: 4. The CDR3 loop spans 14 amino acids.

This clone showed up just a few times. This chain links TRBV12-5 with TRBJ2-3, with 7 bases that match TRBD1. The germline gives CDR1 LGHNT, CDR2 FRNRAP. The CDR3 has 14 residues. V shed 7 bases and J 0 bases; nucleotides not matched to a gene: 4. This CDR3 is CASATGPSTDTQYF. The CDR3, as DNA: TGTGCTAGTGCGACAGGGCCTAGCACAGATACGCAGTATTTT. Full variable domain (remainder filled in from reference TRBV12-5 and TRBJ2-3): DARVTQTPRHKVTEMGQEVTMRCQPILGHNTVFWYRQTMMQGLELLAYFRNRAPLDDSGMPKDRFSAEMPDATLATLKIQPSEPRDSAVYFCASATGPSTDTQYFGPGTRLTVL.

This clone was detected only once. V and J are TRBV10-3 and TRBJ1-1, with 9 bases matching TRBD1. There are 15 residues in the CDR3. Germline CDR1 reads ENHRY; CDR2 reads SYGVKD. V lost 6 bases to trimming and J lost 3 bases; unmatched junction nucleotides: 8. The CDR3: CAISARQGEDTEAFF. The CDR3 DNA reads TGTGCCATCAGCGCCCGACAGGGGGAGGACACTGAAGCTTTCTTT.

The J gene is TRBJ2-5, the V gene TRBV15; 8 bases line up with TRBD2. The CDR3 has 16 residues. The ends lost 3 bases at V and 4 bases at J; junction bases unmatched: 10. Germline CDR1 is LNHNV and CDR2 is YYDKDF (reference sequence). This CDR3 is CATSRPLAGIGETQYF. The CDR3 nucleotides read TGTGCCACCAGCAGGCCCTTAGCGGGAATCGGAGAGACCCAGTACTTC.

The chain employs TRBV7-2 and TRBJ1-2, with 7 bases aligning to TRBD1. The CDR3 is made up of 15 amino acids. Germline V gene lookup returns CDR1 SGHTA and CDR2 FQGNSA. With V trimmed by 0 bases and J by 2 bases, 3 bases remained unmatched. CDR3 bases: TGTGCCAGCAGCTTAGCGGGGGGACAGAACTATGGCTACACCTTC. Its translation is CASSLAGGQNYGYTF.

The chain employs TRBV15 and TRBJ1-3; D is unresolved. CDR1 is LNHNV, CDR2 YYDKDF, per germline (reference sequence). This CDR3 spans 15 amino acids. The V gene lost 1 base and the J gene lost 1 base, with 8 bases spanning the gap. In DNA, the CDR3 is TGTGCCACCAGCAGAGGCGTGGGATCTGGAAACACCATATATTTT. It encodes CATSRGVGSGNTIYF. Supplemented by reference TRBV15 and TRBJ1-3, the full variable domain reads DAMVIQNPRYQVTQFGKPVTLSCSQTLNHNVMYWYQQKSSQAPKLLFHYYDKDFNNEADTPDNFQSRRPNTSFCFLDIRSPGLGDTAMYLCATSRGVGSGNTIYFGEGSWLTVV.

V usage is TRBV11-3 and J usage is TRBJ2-7; D is unresolved. CDR1 and CDR2 (germline): SGHNT, YENEEA. V lost 5 bases and J 0 bases, leaving 8 bases between the germline ends. The CDR3 runs 13 residues. The CDR3 nucleotides are TGTGCCAGCAGCACCAGAAGCTCCTACGAGCAGTACTTC. Protein: CASSTRSSYEQYF.

This chain joins TRBV5-1 and TRBJ1-4; the D gene is possibly TRBD1 (5 bases). From germline, CDR1 is SGHRS and CDR2 YFSETQ. V was clipped by 0 bases and J by 8 bases, with 11 bases between them. The CDR3 runs to 14 residues. CDR3 DNA: TGCGCCAGCAGCTTGGGCAGGGTCGGGGAAAAACTGTTTTTT. Translating it yields CASSLGRVGEKLFF.

As DNA, the CDR3 is TGTGCCAGCAGCTTAGCCGGGACTAGCATCCACGAGCAGTACTTC. Its protein product is CASSLAGTSIHEQYF. This chain connects TRBV11-2 to TRBJ2-7, with TRBD2 matching over 9 bases. Germline CDR1 SGHAT, CDR2 FQNNGV. The CDR3 has 15 amino acids. After removal of 1 base from V and 5 bases from J, the junction contained 6 bases not matched to a gene. Combining the CDR3 with reference TRBV11-2 and TRBJ2-7 gives the whole variable domain EAGVAQSPRYKIIEKRQSVAFWCNPISGHATLYWYQQILGQGPKLLIQFQNNGVVDDSQLPKDRFSAERLKGVDSTLKIQPAKLEDSAVYLCASSLAGTSIHEQYFGPGTRLTVT.

The rearrangement uses TRBV9 and TRBJ1-1; tentative D call: TRBD1 (6 bases). The germline gives CDR1 SGDLS, CDR2 YYNGEE. The length of the CDR3 is 13 residues. Trimming removed 4 bases at V and 3 bases at J, with 10 bases between. CDR3 DNA: TGTGCCAGCAGCCTACAGGGAGACACTGAAGCTTTCTTT. It translates to CASSLQGDTEAFF.

V gene TRBV11-3 combines with J gene TRBJ1-1; perhaps TRBD1 as D (6 bases). Germline V gene sequence: CDR1 SGHNT, CDR2 YENEEA. Trimming removed 4 bases from V and 1 base from J, with 13 bases in between. The CDR3 contains 15 residues. The CDR3 here is CASSSWTESNTEAFF. The CDR3 nucleotides are TGTGCCAGCAGCTCTTGGACAGAGTCGAACACTGAAGCTTTCTTT.

V usage is TRBV3-1 (or the pseudogene TRBV3-2) and J usage is TRBJ2-7; no reliable D call. This CDR3 is built from 17 residues. V was shortened by 1 base and J by 6 bases, with 22 bases between the two germline ends. The germline CDR1 and CDR2 sequences are LGHDT and YNNKEL (reference sequence). The DNA for the CDR3 is TGTGCCAGCAGCCAAGTAGGTGGACCTCCTGGCCAGGCCGAGCAGTACTTC. Translated: CASSQVGGPPGQAEQYF.

The CDR3 region is CAISEVVRTGNTIYF. CDR3 nucleotides: TGTGCCATCAGTGAGGTAGTCCGGACAGGAAACACCATATATTTT. The chain has TRBV10-3 and TRBJ1-3, with D possibly matching TRBD1 (5 bases). The length of the CDR3 is 15 residues. CDR1 is ENHRY and CDR2 is SYGVKD in the germline V gene. Trimming removed 2 bases at V and 4 bases at J, with 12 bases between.

The chain joins TRBV9 to TRBJ2-7; 12 positions match TRBD2. CDR1 and CDR2 (germline): SGDLS, YYNGEE. There are 14 residues in the CDR3. Losses at the gene ends were 8 bases for V and 5 bases for J; bases not matched to a gene: 8. The CDR3 is CASAVLAGGNEQYF. In DNA, the CDR3 is TGTGCCAGTGCTGTACTAGCGGGAGGCAACGAGCAGTACTTC.

The chain carries TRBV5-1 and TRBJ2-3; 10 nucleotides match TRBD2. CDR3 length: 16 residues. CDR1 is SGHRS, CDR2 YFSETQ, per germline. The V gene end was trimmed by 3 bases and the J gene end by 0 bases; junction bases not matched to a gene: 4. This chain's CDR3 is CASSYRTSGSTDTQYF. The CDR3 nucleotides are TGCGCCAGCAGCTACCGGACTAGCGGTAGCACAGATACGCAGTATTTT.

The V and J genes are TRBV9 and TRBJ1-1; 12 bases line up with TRBD1. CDR3 length: 15 amino acids. Germline CDR1 reads SGDLS; CDR2 reads YYNGEE. V shed 0 bases and J 11 bases; nucleotides not matched to a gene: 8. The CDR3, as DNA: TGTGCCAGCAGCGTAGGCGCGGGACAGGGGGCTCTTGCTTTCTTT. This codes for CASSVGAGQGALAFF.

This sequence joins TRBV12-3 or TRBV12-4 and TRBJ2-7, with 8 nucleotides matching TRBD1. V lost 10 bases to trimming and J lost 4 bases; unmatched junction nucleotides: 9. This CDR3 has 13 residues. Here the CDR3 reads CAIPAGGGYEQYF. CDR3 DNA: TGTGCCATCCCCGCAGGGGGCGGGTACGAGCAGTACTTC.

This chain uses TRBV2 with TRBJ1-1, with no clear D. V lost 4 bases, J lost 2 bases, and 11 bases lay in between. The CDR3 is 14 residues long. Germline CDR1 SNHLY, CDR2 FYNNEI. In DNA form, the CDR3 reads TGTGCCAGCAGTGTCGGGAGGTTAAACACTGAAGCTTTCTTT. Its protein product is CASSVGRLNTEAFF.

The chain links TRBV19 to TRBJ2-1; TRBD2 matches 10 bases. The germline V gene encodes CDR1 LNHDA and CDR2 SQIVND (reference sequence). The CDR3 extends over 14 amino acids. Unmatched junction bases numbered 6, after V lost 4 bases and J lost 9 bases. CDR3 amino acids: CASSNSGRAGEQFF. As DNA, the CDR3 is TGTGCCAGTAGTAACAGCGGGAGGGCCGGTGAGCAGTTCTTC.

V usage is TRBV2 and J usage is TRBJ2-5, with D unresolved. V was clipped by 8 bases and J by 1 base, with 11 bases between them. The germline V gene has CDR1 SNHLY and CDR2 FYNNEI. This CDR3 spans 13 amino acids. CDR3: CASGVTIQETQYF. Here the CDR3 DNA reads TGTGCCAGCGGCGTCACTATCCAAGAGACCCAGTACTTC.

J is TRBJ1-1 and V is TRBV18; possible D gene TRBD1, 6 bases. Germline loops: CDR1 KGHSH, CDR2 LQKENI. Trimming pared 3 bases from V and 4 bases from J, leaving 9 bases between. CDR3 length: 13 residues. The CDR3 DNA reads TGTGCCAGCTCACCCGGACAGCTCACTGAAGCTTTCTTT. It encodes CASSPGQLTEAFF.

The chain recombines TRBV3-1 (or the pseudogene TRBV3-2) with TRBJ2-7; TRBD2 aligns across 7 bases. V trimming: 4 bases; J trimming: 4 bases; junction bases outside the gene matches: 13. Germline CDR1 LGHDT, CDR2 YNNKEL (reference sequence). This CDR3 has 16 amino acids. CDR3 region: CASSPAGRECLYEQYF. CDR3 in DNA: TGTGCCAGCAGCCCCGCGGGGCGGGAGTGTCTTTACGAGCAGTACTTC.

The V and J genes are TRBV27 and TRBJ2-1; 12 positions agree with TRBD2. The CDR3 sequence is 17 residues long. Trimming removed 4 bases from V and 13 bases from J; junction bases left unmatched: 17. Germline V gene data show CDR1 as MNHEY and CDR2 as SMNVEV (reference sequence). CDR3 in DNA: TGTGCCAGCAGTTCTCACTCCGGGACTAGCGGGTCGGGGGCCCAGTTCTTC. Its translation is CASSSHSGTSGSGAQFF.

The chain couples TRBV7-2 to TRBJ1-2; no reliable D call. V shed 5 bases and J shed 0 bases, with 7 bases lying between them. CDR1 is SGHTA and CDR2 is FQGNSA in the germline V gene. The CDR3 covers 13 residues. DNA for the CDR3: TGTGCCAGCAGCACTATCACTAACTATGGCTACACCTTC. This sequence encodes CASSTITNYGYTF.

The rearrangement uses TRBV28 and TRBJ1-2; tentatively, D is TRBD1 (6 bases). Germline V lookup: CDR1 MDHEN, CDR2 SYDVKM. Trimming took 6 bases from V and 2 from J, leaving 22 bases between them. The CDR3 sequence is 17 residues long. The DNA of the CDR3 is TGTGCCAGCAGCAGCCCGGGACATCCCACCGGCAACTATGGCTACACCTTC. Its protein is CASSSPGHPTGNYGYTF.

This clone occurred once. This chain links TRBV6-5 with TRBJ2-1, with TRBD2 identical over 9 bases. The CDR3 contains 13 residues. The junction had 4 bases not matched to a gene; V was cut back by 6 bases and J by 7 bases. Germline values: CDR1 MNHEY, CDR2 SVGAGI. The CDR3 region has the DNA TGTGCCAGCAGAGAGCGGGAGGCGAATGAGCAGTTCTTC. Its translation is CASREREANEQFF.